The rows below give T cell receptor beta chains drawn from one sample of a study of blood T cell repertoires in COVID-19. Generated by immunoSEQ multiplex PCR, the TCRdb table keeps only in-frame clones and is missing some. The sample lists 75,000 to 95,000 clones; around 90% were seen once. The sequencing input was peripheral blood. These TCRs come from a man between 60 and 75 years old with acute or convalescent COVID-19. Each CDR3 is given with its conserved first and last residue. D genes are given only for firm matches. Part of the rows lack a size; the others show once, few, many or a class for expanded clones.

v_gene	abundance	j_gene	d_gene	CDR3aa	CDR3nt
TRBV10-2	-	TRBJ1-2	-	CASMTDSYGYTF	TGCGCCAGCATGACGGACAGCTATGGCTACACCTTC
TRBV27	-	TRBJ2-3	-	CASSLRGTDTQYF	TGTGCCAGCAGTCTCCGGGGCACAGATACGCAGTATTTT
TRBV29-1	-	TRBJ1-1	TRBD1	CSVDRQGTEAFF	TGCAGCGTCGATCGACAGGGAACTGAAGCTTTCTTT
TRBV12-5	-	TRBJ1-3	TRBD1	CASGFVFGTGDYGGNTIYF	TGTGCTAGTGGTTTCGTCTTCGGGACAGGGGATTATGGTGGAAACACCATATATTTT
TRBV7-2	-	TRBJ2-1	TRBD2	CASSSYSSGGLNNEQFF	TGTGCCAGCAGCTCTTACTCTAGCGGGGGCCTCAACAATGAGCAGTTCTTC
TRBV6-1	-	TRBJ1-2	-	CASSENDRTYGYTF	TGTGCCAGCAGTGAAAACGACAGGACGTATGGCTACACCTTC
TRBV4-3	-	TRBJ1-1	TRBD1	CASSQGQGNTEAFF	TGCGCCAGCAGCCAGGGACAGGGTAACACTGAAGCTTTCTTT
TRBV27	-	TRBJ1-1	TRBD1	CASSRDRVNTEAFF	TGTGCCAGCAGTCGGGACAGGGTGAACACTGAAGCTTTCTTT
TRBV20-1	few	TRBJ1-2	-	CSARDPGGYTF	TGCAGTGCTAGAGATCCGGGTGGCTACACCTTC
TRBV24-1	-	TRBJ2-2	-	CATDKGPTGELFF	TGTGCCACCGATAAGGGGCCCACCGGGGAGCTGTTTTTT
TRBV29-1	-	TRBJ2-7	-	CSVARDMTYEQYF	TGCAGCGTTGCACGGGACATGACTTACGAGCAGTACTTC
TRBV6-4	once	TRBJ1-2	-	CASSGGQSYGYTF	TGTGCCAGCAGTGGGGGGCAGAGCTATGGCTACACCTTC
TRBV29-1	-	TRBJ1-2	-	CSVETGLDGYTF	TGCAGCGTTGAAACAGGGTTGGATGGCTACACCTTC
TRBV19	-	TRBJ2-3	TRBD1	CASALGQTQGDTQYF	TGTGCCAGCGCCCTGGGACAGACCCAAGGAGATACGCAGTATTTT
TRBV28	-	TRBJ1-2	-	CASSERHRNYGYTF	TGTGCCAGCAGTGAAAGACACCGTAACTATGGCTACACCTTC
TRBV30	once	TRBJ1-1	-	CAWSPWGDTEAFF	TGTGCCTGGAGTCCGTGGGGGGATACTGAAGCTTTCTTT
TRBV6-5	-	TRBJ1-2	-	CASSSPGQLYGYTF	TGTGCCAGCAGTTCACCCGGACAACTTTATGGCTACACCTTC
TRBV7-2	-	TRBJ1-5	-	CASSIRGSNQPQHF	TGTGCCAGCAGCATTCGGGGTAGCAATCAGCCCCAGCATTTT
TRBV30	-	TRBJ1-2	-	CAWSLGGGGHGYTF	TGTGCCTGGAGCCTGGGCGGGGGCGGGCATGGCTACACCTTC
TRBV2	-	TRBJ2-2	TRBD2	CASSSSGGGTGELFF	TGTGCCAGCAGCAGTAGCGGGGGTGGCACCGGGGAGCTGTTTTTT
TRBV5-6	-	TRBJ1-2	TRBD1	CASSSGQGYGYTF	TGTGCCAGCAGCTCAGGACAGGGCTATGGCTACACCTTC
TRBV5-1	few	TRBJ1-2	-	CASREGETNYGYTF	TGCGCCAGCAGGGAGGGCGAAACTAACTATGGCTACACCTTC
TRBV7-9	-	TRBJ2-1	TRBD2	CASTPISGGRDNEQFF	TGTGCCAGCACCCCGATTAGCGGGGGGCGGGACAATGAGCAGTTCTTC
TRBV7-2	-	TRBJ1-2	TRBD1	CASSSGTGGRAGYTF	TGTGCCAGCAGCTCCGGGACAGGGGGAAGGGCTGGCTACACCTTC
TRBV11-2	-	TRBJ1-4	-	CASSSLKRQDANEKLFF	TGTGCCAGCAGCTCCCTTAAACGACAGGACGCTAATGAAAAACTGTTTTTT
TRBV30	-	TRBJ1-2	-	CAWNIQGARNYGYTF	TGTGCCTGGAATATACAGGGTGCCCGAAACTATGGCTACACCTTC
TRBV9	-	TRBJ1-5	-	CASSVDSYSNQPQHF	TGTGCCAGCAGCGTCGACAGTTATAGCAATCAGCCCCAGCATTTT
TRBV30	once	TRBJ2-7	-	CAWSGGWGLDEQYF	TGTGCCTGGAGCGGTGGGTGGGGGCTGGACGAGCAGTACTTC
TRBV28	-	TRBJ1-6	TRBD1	CASSPGDRYNSPLHF	TGTGCCAGCAGTCCGGGGGACAGATATAATTCACCCCTCCACTTT
TRBV27	-	TRBJ2-1	TRBD2	CASSISGTSAYNEQFF	TGTGCCAGCAGTATTAGCGGGACTAGCGCGTACAATGAGCAGTTCTTC